Presented here are 11 T cell receptor beta chains from one specimen sequenced in a study of cytomegalovirus exposure and HLA in healthy donors. Profiled with immunoSEQ multiplex PCR; TCRdb holds only in-frame clones, not every one. Of 150,000 to 200,000 clones listed, about 86% are singletons. The sequencing input was PBMCs. Source of these receptors: a woman aged 30 to 39 in good health and CMV-seronegative.

The chain employs TRBV27 and TRBJ2-7; D is uncertain. Trimming stripped 6 bases from V and 3 bases from J, with 18 bases between. The CDR3 covers 15 residues. Looked up from germline, CDR1 is MNHEY and CDR2 is SMNVEV (reference sequence). CDR3 region: CASSLYTGRSYEQYF. The CDR3 DNA reads as TGTGCCAGCAGCCTATACACCGGACGGAGCTACGAGCAGTACTTC.

V usage is TRBV7-9 and J usage is TRBJ2-7; D is possibly TRBD1 or TRBD2 (5 bases each). Germline CDR1 SEHNR, CDR2 FQNEAQ (reference sequence). Trimming pared 4 bases from V and 3 bases from J, leaving 13 bases between. The CDR3 totals 14 residues. The CDR3 coding sequence is TGTGCCAGCAGCTCGTCGTGGGGGAGCTACGAGCAGTACTTC. Its translation is CASSSSWGSYEQYF.

The J gene is TRBJ2-7, the V gene TRBV4-1; 9 nucleotides align to TRBD2. V was pared by 0 bases and J by 2 bases, with 14 bases of the junction left unmatched. This CDR3 contains 19 residues. Looked up from germline, CDR1 is MGHRA and CDR2 is YSYEKL. The chain's CDR3 is CASSQEALTIAGATYEQYF. The CDR3, as DNA: TGCGCCAGCAGCCAAGAGGCCTTGACTATAGCGGGGGCCACCTACGAGCAGTACTTC.

The chain recombines TRBV9 with TRBJ2-3; 9 bases are shared with TRBD2. The germline V gene has CDR1 SGDLS and CDR2 YYNGEE. After removal of 7 bases from V and 3 bases from J, the junction contained 12 bases not matched to a gene. CDR3 length equals 16 residues. CDR3 coding DNA: TGTGCCAGCGGACGGACTAGCGAATTCATGACAGATACGCAGTATTTT. Its translation is CASGRTSEFMTDTQYF. Full variable domain (missing parts from reference TRBV9 and TRBJ2-3): DSGVTQTPKHLITATGQRVTLRCSPRSGDLSVYWYQQSLDQGLQFLIQYYNGEERAKGNILERFSAQQFPDLHSELNLSSLELGDSALYFCASGRTSEFMTDTQYFGPGTRLTVL.

This chain joins TRBV7-9 and TRBJ2-1; D could derive from TRBD1 or TRBD2 (6 bases each). The CDR3 extends over 18 amino acids. CDR1 and CDR2 (germline): SEHNR, FQNEAQ (reference sequence). V was trimmed by 5 bases and J by 0 bases, leaving 20 bases between them. Written as DNA, the CDR3 is TGTGCCAGCAGCCGTACCATCGCCCCGGGGGCCTCCTACAATGAGCAGTTCTTC. Its translation: CASSRTIAPGASYNEQFF.

A remark on this clone: One end of the junction varies from germline; a read error may be responsible. This chain links TRBV5-1 with TRBJ2-1; 8 bases are shared with TRBD1. CDR3 length equals 15 residues. Germline V gene lookup returns CDR1 SGHRS and CDR2 YFSETQ. In DNA, the CDR3 is TGCGCCAGCAGATTGGGGCAGGGGGCGATTGATGAGCAGTTCTTC. Protein sequence: CASRLGQGAIDEQFF.

The V call is TRBV19, the J call TRBJ2-1; tentative D call: TRBD2 (6 bases). There are 15 residues in the CDR3. The V end lost 2 bases, the J end lost 1 base, and 9 bases lay between the germline ends. The germline gives CDR1 LNHDA, CDR2 SQIVND (reference sequence). In DNA form, the CDR3 reads TGTGCCAGTAGTATACCGGGACTGTCCTACAATGAGCAGTTCTTC. Translated, it gives CASSIPGLSYNEQFF.

A single count supports this clone. The rearrangement joins TRBV6-5 to TRBJ1-4; TRBD1 matches 8 bases. The CDR3 consists of 13 residues. Germline CDR1 MNHEY, CDR2 SVGAGI. V shed 6 bases and J 8 bases; nucleotides not matched to a gene: 5. CDR3 amino acids: CASRRQGWEKLFF. In DNA, the CDR3 is TGTGCCAGCAGAAGACAGGGGTGGGAAAAACTGTTTTTT.

CDR3 bases: TGTGCCAGCAGAGAGGCAGGGAGAGCTTTCTTT. This encodes CASREAGRAFF. The gene calls are TRBV2 and TRBJ1-1; D is possibly TRBD1 (5 bases). V was shortened by 6 bases and J by 10 bases, with 12 bases between the two germline ends. The germline gives CDR1 SNHLY, CDR2 FYNNEI. This CDR3 comprises 11 residues.

The genes are TRBV4-3 and TRBJ2-1; 9 nucleotides match TRBD1. Germline assignment: CDR1 LGHNA and CDR2 YSLEER. The CDR3 runs to 13 residues. Trimming removed 2 bases from V and 15 bases from J; junction bases left unmatched: 8. The CDR3 nucleotides read TGCGCCAGCAGCCAACGACAGGGGGACTCTCTGTTCTTC. Amino acid sequence: CASSQRQGDSLFF.

V gene TRBV29-1 combines with J gene TRBJ2-7; 10 nucleotides line up with TRBD1. CDR1 is SQVTM and CDR2 is ANQGSEA in the germline V gene. The V and J ends lost 8 bases and 6 bases, in that order; junction bases with no gene match: 10. The length of the CDR3 is 13 residues. The CDR3, as DNA: TGCAGCCCCCCGGGGACAGGGGTCGGCGAGCAGTACTTC. Translated: CSPPGTGVGEQYF.